Reported below is one T cell receptor beta chain. Its target is not known. The sample comes from a study of blood T cells in healthy people across ages. Findings of the study overall: Unknown donor CMV status possibly confounded expanded clonotype changes. The authors considered diversity estimates from one million T cells to be underestimates. Older age went with lower TCR beta diversity per million T cells, in a roughly linear way.

Donors were systemically healthy Caucasian individuals from Russia aged roughly 6 to 100 years. Through a sample-barcoded 5' primer and a J-beta primer mix, a second PCR was run for about 6 to 12 cycles. One entry per CDR3 protein, called by TCRdb with MiXCR from the 5' RACE reads. In the table there are 1.5 million to 2 million distinct CDR3 sequences, about 49% of which are singletons. Between the trimmed V and J ends, which lost 6 bases and 0 bases, there was a span of 24 bases. The CDR3 runs to 19 residues. The germline CDR1 and CDR2 sequences are SGHDN and FVKESK. Sequencing used blood. The chain recombines TRBV14 with TRBJ2-1; D perhaps matches TRBD2 (5 bases). The receptor comes from a woman aged 40 to 49 in good health. The CDR3 DNA reads TGTGCCAGCAGTCAATCCGGGATCTCGGCCAGAAGCTCCTACAATGAGCAGTTCTTC. Translating gives CASSQSGISARSSYNEQFF.